This record concerns one T cell receptor beta chain sequence. The antigen is not known. Assay: immunoSEQ multiplex PCR; the TCRdb copy retains only in-frame clones and omits some. The sample lists fewer than 85,000 clones, roughly four fifths occurring once. CDR3 length: 15 amino acids. Between the trimmed V and J ends, which lost 0 bases and 1 base, there was a span of 9 bases. CDR1 is KGHSH, CDR2 LQKENI, per germline. This specimen belongs to a study of OX40 agonist ivuxolimab in advanced cancers. Across the whole study: An agonistic anti-OX40 (CD134) antibody, ivuxolimab, was used to treat the patients. While on treatment, patients had intravenous ivuxolimab at 0.01 to 10 mg/kg every 2 weeks.

Overall study findings and caveats: CD8+ T cells were the subset that, on average, had more expanded clones than CD4+.

V is TRBV18 and J is TRBJ2-5, with unresolved D. The clonotype was recovered from an adult with an advanced solid tumor such as melanoma, head and neck, liver or kidney cancer. The sequencing used CD4+ or CD8+ T cells sorted from blood, collected in a trial of the OX40 agonist ivuxolimab. In DNA form, the CDR3 reads TGTGCCAGCTCACCACCCAGCATACGCCAAGAGACCCAGTACTTC. Protein: CASSPPSIRQETQYF.